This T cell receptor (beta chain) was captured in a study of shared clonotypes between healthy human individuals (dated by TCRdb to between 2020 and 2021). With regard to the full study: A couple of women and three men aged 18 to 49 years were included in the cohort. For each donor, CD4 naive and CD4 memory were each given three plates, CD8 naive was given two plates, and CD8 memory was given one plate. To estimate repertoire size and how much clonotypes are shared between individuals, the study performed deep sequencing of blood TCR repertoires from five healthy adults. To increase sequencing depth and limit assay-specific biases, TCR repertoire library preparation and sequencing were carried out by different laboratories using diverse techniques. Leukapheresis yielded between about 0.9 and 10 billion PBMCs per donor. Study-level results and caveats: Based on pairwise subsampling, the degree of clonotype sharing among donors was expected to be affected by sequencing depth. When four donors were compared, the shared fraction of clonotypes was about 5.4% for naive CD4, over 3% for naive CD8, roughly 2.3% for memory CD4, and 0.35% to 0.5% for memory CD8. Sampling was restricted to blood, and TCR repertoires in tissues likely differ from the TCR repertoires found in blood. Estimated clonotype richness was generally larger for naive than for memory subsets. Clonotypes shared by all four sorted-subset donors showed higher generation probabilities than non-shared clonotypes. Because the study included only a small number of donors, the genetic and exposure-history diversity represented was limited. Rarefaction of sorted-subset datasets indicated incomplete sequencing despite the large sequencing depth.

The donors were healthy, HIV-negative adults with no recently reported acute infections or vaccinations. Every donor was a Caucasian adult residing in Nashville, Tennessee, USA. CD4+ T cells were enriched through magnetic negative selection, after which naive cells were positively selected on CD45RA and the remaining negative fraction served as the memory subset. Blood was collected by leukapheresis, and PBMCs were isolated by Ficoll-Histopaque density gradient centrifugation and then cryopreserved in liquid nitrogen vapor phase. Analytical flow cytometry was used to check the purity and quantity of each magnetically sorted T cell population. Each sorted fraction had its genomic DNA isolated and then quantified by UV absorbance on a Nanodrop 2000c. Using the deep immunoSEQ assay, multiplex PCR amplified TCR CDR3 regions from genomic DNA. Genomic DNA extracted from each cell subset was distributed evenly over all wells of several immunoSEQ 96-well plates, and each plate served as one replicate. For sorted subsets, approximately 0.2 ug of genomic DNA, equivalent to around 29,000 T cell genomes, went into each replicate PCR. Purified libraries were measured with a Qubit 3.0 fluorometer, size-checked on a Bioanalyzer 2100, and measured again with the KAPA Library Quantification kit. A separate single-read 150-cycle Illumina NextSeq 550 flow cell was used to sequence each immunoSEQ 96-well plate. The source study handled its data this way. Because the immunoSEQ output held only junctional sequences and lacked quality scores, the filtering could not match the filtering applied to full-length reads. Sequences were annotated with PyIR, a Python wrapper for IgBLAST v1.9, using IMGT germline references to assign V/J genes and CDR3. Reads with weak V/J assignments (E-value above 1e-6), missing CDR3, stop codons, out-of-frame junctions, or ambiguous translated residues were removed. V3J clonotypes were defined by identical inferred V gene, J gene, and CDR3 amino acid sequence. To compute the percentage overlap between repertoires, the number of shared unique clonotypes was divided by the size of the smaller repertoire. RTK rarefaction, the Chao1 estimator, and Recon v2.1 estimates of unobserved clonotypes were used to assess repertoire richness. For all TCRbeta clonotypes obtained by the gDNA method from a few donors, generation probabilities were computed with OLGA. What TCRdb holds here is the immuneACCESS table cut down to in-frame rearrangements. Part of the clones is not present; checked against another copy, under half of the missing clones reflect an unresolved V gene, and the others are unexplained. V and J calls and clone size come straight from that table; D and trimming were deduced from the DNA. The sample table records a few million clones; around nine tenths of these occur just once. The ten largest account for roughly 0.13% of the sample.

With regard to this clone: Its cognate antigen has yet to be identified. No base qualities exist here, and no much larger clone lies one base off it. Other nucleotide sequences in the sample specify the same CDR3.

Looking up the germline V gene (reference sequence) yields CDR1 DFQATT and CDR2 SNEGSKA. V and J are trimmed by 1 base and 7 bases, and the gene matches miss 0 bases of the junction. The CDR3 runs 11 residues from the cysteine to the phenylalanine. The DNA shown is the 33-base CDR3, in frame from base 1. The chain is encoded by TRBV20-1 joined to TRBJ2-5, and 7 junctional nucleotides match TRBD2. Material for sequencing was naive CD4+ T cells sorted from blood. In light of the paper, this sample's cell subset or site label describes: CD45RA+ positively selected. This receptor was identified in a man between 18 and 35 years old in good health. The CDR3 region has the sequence CSARAGGTQYF. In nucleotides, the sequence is TGCAGTGCTAGAGCGGGAGGGACCCAGTACTTC.